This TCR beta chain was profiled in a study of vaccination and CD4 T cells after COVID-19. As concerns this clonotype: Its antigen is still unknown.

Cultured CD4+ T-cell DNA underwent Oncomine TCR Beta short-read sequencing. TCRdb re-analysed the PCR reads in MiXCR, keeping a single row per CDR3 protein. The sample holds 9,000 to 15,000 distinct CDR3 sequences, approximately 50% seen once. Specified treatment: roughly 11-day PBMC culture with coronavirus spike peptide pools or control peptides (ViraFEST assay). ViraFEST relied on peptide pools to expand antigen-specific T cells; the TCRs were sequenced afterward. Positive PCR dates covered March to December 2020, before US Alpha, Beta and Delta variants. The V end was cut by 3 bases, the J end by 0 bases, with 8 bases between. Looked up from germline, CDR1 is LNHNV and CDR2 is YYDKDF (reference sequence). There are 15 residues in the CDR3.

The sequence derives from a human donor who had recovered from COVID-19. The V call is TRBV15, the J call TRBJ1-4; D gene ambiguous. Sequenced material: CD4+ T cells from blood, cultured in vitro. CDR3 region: CATSSFTATNEKLFF. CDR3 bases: TGTGCCACCAGCAGCTTCACCGCAACTAATGAAAAACTGTTTTTT. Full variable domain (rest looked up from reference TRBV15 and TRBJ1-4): DAMVIQNPRYQVTQFGKPVTLSCSQTLNHNVMYWYQQKSSQAPKLLFHYYDKDFNNEADTPDNFQSRRPNTSFCFLDIRSPGLGDTAMYLCATSSFTATNEKLFFGSGTQLSVL.